These T cell receptor beta chains were read from a single sample in a study of CD8 T cells in ankylosing spondylitis. TCRdb analysed the 5' RACE reads with MiXCR anew, one entry per CDR3 protein. The table lists fewer than 500,000 distinct CDR3 sequences, about 24% of them singletons. The sequencing input was blood, either unsorted or a sorted T cell fraction (not recorded which). The receptors were gathered from a male donor with ankylosing spondylitis. CDR3s include the opening cysteine and the closing phenylalanine or tryptophan. A D gene is named only where the DNA matches it firmly. Size values are once, few and many counts, or a class for expanded clones, and some rows have none.

few	.	TRBV7-2	TRBJ2-1	CASSPSVNEQFF	TGTGCCAGCAGCCCGTCAGTAAATGAGCAGTTCTTC
few	.	TRBV15	TRBJ2-1	CATSRLKRGNEQFF	TGTGCCACCAGCAGACTCAAAAGGGGGAATGAGCAGTTCTTC
few	.	TRBV7-2	TRBJ1-1	CASSRQGLHTEAFF	TGTGCCAGCAGCCGTCAGGGGCTTCACACTGAAGCTTTCTTT
few	.	TRBV20-1	TRBJ2-1	CSALRQKGSLKDEQFF	TGCAGTGCTCTACGACAGAAAGGGAGTTTGAAAGATGAGCAGTTCTTC
.	TRBD2	TRBV6-2/TRBV6-3	TRBJ2-5	CASLAGGETQYF	TGTGCCAGTCTAGCGGGCGGGGAGACCCAGTACTTC
.	TRBD2	TRBV24-1	TRBJ2-3	CATSPGLDTDTQYF	TGTGCCACCAGTCCGGGACTAGACACAGATACGCAGTATTTT
.	TRBD1	TRBV29-1	TRBJ2-5	CSVATGVETQYF	TGCAGCGTCGCGACAGGGGTAGAGACCCAGTACTTC
.	TRBD1	TRBV20-1	TRBJ2-3	CSARDRGKDTQYF	TGCAGTGCCCGGGACAGGGGAAAGGATACGCAGTATTTT
few	TRBD1	TRBV20-1	TRBJ1-1	CSARLTGGEDTEAFF	TGCAGTGCTAGACTAACAGGGGGCGAGGACACTGAAGCTTTCTTT
few	TRBD2	TRBV25-1	TRBJ2-5	CASSRLAGVVETQYF	TGTGCCAGCAGCAGACTAGCGGGAGTCGTTGAGACCCAGTACTTC
few	.	TRBV9	TRBJ1-5	CASSVGGGGSQPQHF	TGTGCCAGCAGCGTCGGCGGGGGGGGTAGCCAGCCCCAGCATTTT
once	.	TRBV11-2	TRBJ2-5	CASSTGLPYQETQYF	TGTGCCAGCAGCACCGGGCTTCCCTACCAAGAGACCCAGTACTTC
.	.	TRBV20-1	TRBJ1-1	CSASRFGLATEAFF	TGCAGTGCTAGCCGGTTTGGGTTGGCCACTGAAGCTTTCTTT
.	TRBD1	TRBV27	TRBJ1-6	CASRPLTGYNSPLHF	TGTGCCAGCAGGCCACTGACAGGGTATAATTCACCCCTCCACTTT
.	.	TRBV29-1	TRBJ1-1	CSVGVLTRDTEAFF	TGCAGCGTTGGGGTCCTAACAAGGGACACTGAAGCTTTCTTT
.	TRBD2	TRBV20-1	TRBJ2-1	CSARPGTSSEQFF	TGCAGTGCTAGGCCCGGGACTAGCTCTGAGCAGTTCTTC
few	.	TRBV7-2	TRBJ2-1	CASIRGQSYNEQFF	TGTGCCAGCATCCGAGGACAGAGTTACAATGAGCAGTTCTTC
.	TRBD1	TRBV11-1	TRBJ2-5	CASSLRGGEVKETQYF	TGTGCCAGCAGCTTACGAGGGGGCGAGGTTAAGGAGACCCAGTACTTC
few	.	TRBV5-1	TRBJ2-7	CASSPDLLRSYEQYF	TGCGCCAGCAGCCCGGATCTCCTGCGGTCCTACGAGCAGTACTTC
.	TRBD1	TRBV6-1	TRBJ1-5	CASSAQTGVGQPQHF	TGTGCCAGCAGTGCCCAAACAGGGGTGGGTCAGCCCCAGCATTTT
.	.	TRBV12-3/TRBV12-4	TRBJ1-3	CASSSEGKGNTIYF	TGTGCCAGCAGTTCCGAAGGAAAAGGAAACACCATATATTTT
.	.	TRBV7-2	TRBJ2-3	CASRYTTGSTDTQYF	TGTGCCAGCAGATACACCACGGGGAGCACAGATACGCAGTATTTT
.	TRBD2	TRBV9	TRBJ2-7	CASSFTSERYEQYF	TGTGCCAGCAGCTTCACTAGCGAGAGGTACGAGCAGTACTTC
.	.	TRBV3-1	TRBJ1-6	CASSQPAGDSPLHF	TGTGCCAGCAGCCAGCCGGCAGGGGATTCACCCCTCCACTTT
.	.	TRBV5-1	TRBJ2-5	CASSFRMDGETQYF	TGCGCCAGCAGCTTTCGGATGGATGGAGAGACCCAGTACTTC
few	TRBD1	TRBV5-1	TRBJ2-5	CASSLGQGAQGETQYF	TGCGCCAGCAGCTTGGGACAGGGCGCGCAAGGGGAGACCCAGTACTTC
.	.	TRBV5-1	TRBJ2-6	CASSGEAGANVLTF	TGCGCCAGCAGCGGGGAGGCTGGGGCCAACGTCCTGACTTTC
few	TRBD1	TRBV12-3/TRBV12-4	TRBJ2-2	CASSFRQGAHGELFF	TGTGCCAGCAGTTTTCGACAGGGGGCGCACGGGGAGCTGTTTTTT
.	TRBD1	TRBV19	TRBJ2-1	CASKQGNEQFF	TGTGCCAGTAAACAGGGGAATGAGCAGTTCTTC
.	.	TRBV6-1	TRBJ2-5	CASSGSDSIQETQYF	TGTGCCAGCAGTGGTTCGGACAGCATACAAGAGACCCAGTACTTC
once	TRBD1	TRBV12-3/TRBV12-4	TRBJ1-1	CASSPPGQGNMNTEAFF	TGTGCCAGCAGTCCCCCGGGACAGGGGAATATGAACACTGAAGCTTTCTTT
few	.	TRBV24-1	TRBJ2-5	CATSESRPEETQYF	TGTGCCACCAGTGAGAGTAGACCGGAAGAGACCCAGTACTTC
.	TRBD1	TRBV11-2	TRBJ2-3	CASSSITGQGTTTQYF	TGTGCCAGCAGCTCGATAACGGGACAGGGGACAACTACGCAGTATTTT
.	.	TRBV5-1	TRBJ2-3	CASSYRPGDPSDTQYF	TGCGCCAGCAGCTACAGACCGGGGGATCCCTCCGATACGCAGTATTTT
few	.	TRBV15	TRBJ2-7	CATSKEPSGEDWYEQYF	TGTGCCACCAGCAAAGAACCTTCAGGGGAGGATTGGTACGAGCAGTACTTC
.	.	TRBV12-3/TRBV12-4	TRBJ1-2	CASSRPRGYTF	TGTGCCAGCAGCCGTCCTCGGGGCTACACCTTC
once	.	TRBV9	TRBJ2-5	CASSLRGVEGTQYF	TGTGCCAGCAGCCTTCGGGGCGTCGAGGGGACCCAGTACTTC
many	.	TRBV7-9	TRBJ1-6	CASSLASAPLHF	TGTGCCAGCAGCTTAGCCTCGGCACCCCTCCACTTT
.	.	TRBV5-1	TRBJ2-1	CASSPYTVIGAEENEQFF	TGCGCCAGCAGCCCTTACACAGTGATTGGGGCAGAAGAAAATGAGCAGTTCTTC
few	.	TRBV5-1	TRBJ1-2	CASSLDKGGLYGYTF	TGCGCCAGCAGCTTGGACAAGGGGGGCCTCTATGGCTACACCTTC
few	.	TRBV5-1	TRBJ1-2	CASSRDTYGYTF	TGCGCCAGCAGCCGGGACACCTATGGCTACACCTTC
many	TRBD2	TRBV5-1	TRBJ2-3	CASSSLAGGPKDTQYF	TGCGCCAGCAGCTCACTAGCGGGAGGGCCCAAAGATACGCAGTATTTT
.	TRBD1	TRBV20-1	TRBJ1-5	CSARDRGLANQPQHF	TGCAGTGCCCGGGACAGGGGATTGGCCAATCAGCCCCAGCATTTT
.	TRBD2	TRBV7-8	TRBJ2-3	CATKTSGTDTQYF	TGTGCCACCAAGACTAGCGGCACAGATACGCAGTATTTT
.	TRBD2	TRBV10-2	TRBJ2-1	CASKLAEDYNEQFF	TGCGCCAGCAAACTAGCGGAAGACTACAATGAGCAGTTCTTC
.	.	TRBV24-1	TRBJ1-2	CATSDPGGYTF	TGTGCCACCAGTGACCCTGGGGGCTACACCTTC
few	TRBD1	TRBV10-3	TRBJ2-7	CAISPGQGNEQYF	TGTGCCATCAGTCCGGGACAGGGGAACGAGCAGTACTTC
.	TRBD1	TRBV11-2	TRBJ1-2	CASSSGQEPNYGYTF	TGTGCCAGCAGCTCCGGACAGGAGCCGAACTATGGCTACACCTTC
few	.	TRBV12-3/TRBV12-4	TRBJ2-3	CASSLFGGAQYF	TGTGCCAGCAGTTTGTTCGGGGGAGCGCAGTATTTT
once	.	TRBV6-1	TRBJ1-3	CASRTTGTGNTIYF	TGTGCCAGCAGGACTACAGGGACTGGAAACACCATATATTTT
.	.	TRBV5-1	TRBJ1-5	CASSLEGFNQPQHF	TGCGCCAGCAGCTTGGAGGGGTTCAATCAGCCCCAGCATTTT
.	.	TRBV5-1	TRBJ2-3	CASSLGFRGMYLDTDTQYF	TGCGCCAGCAGCTTGGGGTTCAGGGGCATGTATCTGGACACAGATACGCAGTATTTT
.	TRBD2	TRBV2	TRBJ2-7	CASSPRTEREFYEQYF	TGTGCCAGCAGTCCCCGGACGGAGCGGGAGTTCTACGAGCAGTACTTC
many	.	TRBV5-1	TRBJ2-2	CASSLGQLTNTGELFF	TGCGCCAGCAGCTTGGGGCAGCTTACGAACACCGGGGAGCTGTTTTTT
.	TRBD2	TRBV29-1	TRBJ2-1	CSVEGGGGRGNEQFF	TGCAGCGTTGAAGGGGGAGGCGGGAGGGGGAATGAGCAGTTCTTC
.	TRBD2	TRBV20-1	TRBJ2-1	CSAWTSGSTHEQFF	TGCAGTGCTTGGACTAGCGGGAGCACCCATGAGCAGTTCTTC
.	.	TRBV25-1	TRBJ1-2	CASSEYGEVAGYTF	TGTGCCAGCAGTGAATATGGGGAGGTCGCTGGCTACACCTTC
few	.	TRBV12-3/TRBV12-4	TRBJ2-3	CASSLWKRHNTQYF	TGTGCCAGCAGTTTGTGGAAGCGACACAATACGCAGTATTTT
few	TRBD1	TRBV5-6	TRBJ2-4	CASSLAMGQDIQYF	TGTGCCAGCAGCTTGGCCATGGGACAGGACATTCAGTACTTC
.	.	TRBV5-1	TRBJ2-2	CASSFMGWPSSTGELFF	TGCGCCAGCAGCTTTATGGGTTGGCCGAGCTCCACCGGGGAGCTGTTTTTT